This T cell receptor beta chain was retrieved from a study of cytomegalovirus exposure and HLA in healthy donors. V lost 4 bases and J 9 bases, leaving 16 bases between the germline ends. The CDR3 totals 13 residues. Per germline, CDR1 ENHRY and CDR2 SYGVKD. For this clone: Its specificity is unknown.

Study-wide results and caveats: For TCR beta chains, V- and J-gene trimming was later linked to a missense DCLRE1C variant.

13 Jbeta primers and 60 Vbeta primers were used for the PCR. Profiled with immunoSEQ multiplex PCR; TCRdb holds only in-frame clones, not every one. The sample holds around 67,000 clones; 85% to 90% are singletons and the top ten take 12%. This TCR came from a woman in her thirties in good health and CMV-seropositive. The source material was PBMCs. The rearrangement uses TRBV10-3 and TRBJ2-7; D not certain. CDR3 in DNA: TGTGCCATCAGTGGGGTTGAAGCGCGGAGGCAGTACTTC. The encoded protein is CAISGVEARRQYF.